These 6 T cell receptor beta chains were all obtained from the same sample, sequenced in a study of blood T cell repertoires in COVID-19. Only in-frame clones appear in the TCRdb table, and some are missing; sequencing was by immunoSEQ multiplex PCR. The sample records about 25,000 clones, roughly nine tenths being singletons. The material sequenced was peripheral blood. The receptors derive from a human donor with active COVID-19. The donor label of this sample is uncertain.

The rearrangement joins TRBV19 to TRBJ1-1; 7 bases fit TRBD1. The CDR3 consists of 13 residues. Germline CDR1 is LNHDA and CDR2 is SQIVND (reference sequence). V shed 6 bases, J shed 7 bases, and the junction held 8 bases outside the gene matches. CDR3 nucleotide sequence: TGTGCCAGTAGGGAGACAGGGCGTGGTGAAGCTTTCTTT. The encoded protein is CASRETGRGEAFF.

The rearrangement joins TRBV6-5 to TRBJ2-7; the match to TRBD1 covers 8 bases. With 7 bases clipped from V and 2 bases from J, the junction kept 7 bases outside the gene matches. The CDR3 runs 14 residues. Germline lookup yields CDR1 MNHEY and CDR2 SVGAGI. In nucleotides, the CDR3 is TGTGCCAGCACCCGGACAGGGCTTCCCTACGAGCAGTACTTC. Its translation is CASTRTGLPYEQYF.

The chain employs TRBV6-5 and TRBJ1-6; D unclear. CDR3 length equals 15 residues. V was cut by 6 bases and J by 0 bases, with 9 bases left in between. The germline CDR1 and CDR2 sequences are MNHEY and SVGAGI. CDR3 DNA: TGTGCCAGCAGCGAGGAGGGCTCCTATAATTCACCCCTCCACTTT. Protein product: CASSEEGSYNSPLHF.

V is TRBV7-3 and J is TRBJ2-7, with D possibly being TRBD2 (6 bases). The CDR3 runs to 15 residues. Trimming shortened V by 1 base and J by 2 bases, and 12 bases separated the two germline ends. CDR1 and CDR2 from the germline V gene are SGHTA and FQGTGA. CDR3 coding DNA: TGTGCCAGCAGCTTAATTTCGGGACTCACCTACGAGCAGTACTTC. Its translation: CASSLISGLTYEQYF.

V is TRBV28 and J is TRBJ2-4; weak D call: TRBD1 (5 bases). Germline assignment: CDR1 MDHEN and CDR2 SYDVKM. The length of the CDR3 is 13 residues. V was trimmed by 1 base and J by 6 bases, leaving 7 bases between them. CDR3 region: CASSLLQGNIQYF. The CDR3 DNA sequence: TGTGCCAGCAGTTTATTGCAGGGAAACATTCAGTACTTC.

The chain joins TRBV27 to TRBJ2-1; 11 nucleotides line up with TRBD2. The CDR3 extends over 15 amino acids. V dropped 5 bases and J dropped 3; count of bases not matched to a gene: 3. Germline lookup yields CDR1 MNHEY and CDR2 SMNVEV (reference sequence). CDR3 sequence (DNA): TGTGCCAGCAGTCCCGGGACTAGCGGCTACAATGAGCAGTTCTTC. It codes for CASSPGTSGYNEQFF.